This T cell receptor beta chain stems from a study of T cell repertoires in cytomegalovirus infection. Across the study: Shared public TCR beta signatures pointed to both CMV infection and a matching HLA type. Study-wide findings and caveats: The response measured ex vivo was dominated by TCR beta clonotypes (HLA-C-restricted and CMV-specific).

Trimming removed 0 bases at V and 0 bases at J, with 21 bases between. The CDR3 spans 21 residues. Germline CDR1 reads MGHDK; CDR2 reads SYGVNS. On this clonotype itself: Its target is not known.

TCRdb re-called the reads through MiXCR, storing one row per CDR3 protein. Among some 920,000 distinct CDR3 sequences listed, roughly 30% were seen once. The gene calls are TRBV25-1 and TRBJ2-6; D assignment may be TRBD1 or TRBD2 (6 bases each). This clonotype was sampled from a human donor in good health (CMV status not recorded). Some clones in this sample may be carry-over from other donors' samples. This sample comprised cultured CD8+ T cells from PBMCs, obtained from culture after CMV antigen stimulation. The CDR3 sequence is CASSEYGGQGYPRSGANVLTF. The CDR3 DNA follows: TGTGCCAGCAGTGAATATGGGGGGCAGGGATATCCCCGCTCTGGGGCCAACGTCCTGACTTTC.